Each of the 3 T cell receptor beta chains below was sequenced from the same sample in a study of cytomegalovirus exposure and HLA in healthy donors. The PCR ran on 60 Vbeta and 13 Jbeta primers. Assay used: immunoSEQ multiplex PCR; TCRdb lists only in-frame clones, some missing. The table has 150,000 to 200,000 clones, roughly 87% seen once. Sample: PBMCs. These receptors originate from a girl aged 10 to 17 in good health and CMV-seropositive.

The genes are TRBV1 and TRBJ2-1; TRBD2 is taken as the D call from the table, unchecked against the DNA. TRBV1 is assigned pseudogene status. The CDR3 is made up of 17 amino acids. CDR3 residues: CTSSQDRASGRGGEQFF. In DNA, the CDR3 is TGCACCAGCAGCCAAGATAGGGCTAGCGGGAGGGGGGGGGAGCAGTTCTTC.

This chain's CDR3 is CSASLGNTIYF. The CDR3 bases are TGCAGTGCTAGCCTGGGAAACACCATATATTTT. The chain is built from TRBV20-1 and TRBJ1-3; no clear D gene. CDR3 length: 11 amino acids. From germline, CDR1 is DFQATT and CDR2 SNEGSKA (reference sequence). Trimming removed 3 bases from V and 4 bases from J, with 4 bases in between.

The V gene is TRBV25-1, the J gene TRBJ2-7, with 9 bases identical to TRBD1. From germline, CDR1 is MGHDK and CDR2 SYGVNS. This CDR3 region has 14 residues. J was trimmed by 2 bases and V by 7 bases; bases with no gene match: 6. The DNA for the CDR3 is TGTGCCAGCACGGACAGGGGTTACACCTACGAGCAGTACTTC. This encodes CASTDRGYTYEQYF.